The 7 T cell receptor beta chains presented below share a single source sample, sequenced in a study of identical twins. TCRdb passed the 5' RACE reads through MiXCR, listing each CDR3 protein once. Of roughly 690,000 distinct CDR3 sequences in the sample, 6.1% were seen once. Sequencing was performed on naive T cells sorted from blood. These receptors all stem from a man younger than 30 in good health.

The table lists this clonotype with many counts. V usage is TRBV4-3 and J usage is TRBJ2-7; D is ambiguous. This CDR3 comprises 14 residues. V lost 4 bases, J lost 2 bases, and 12 bases lay in between. CDR1 is LGHNA and CDR2 is YSLEER in the germline V gene. The CDR3 spells CASSLAIGTYEQYF. CDR3 nucleotides: TGCGCCAGCAGCCTGGCGATAGGCACCTACGAGCAGTACTTC.

This clonotype was seen repeatedly, ten times or more. The J gene is TRBJ2-1, the V gene TRBV9, with D possibly being TRBD1 (5 bases). Trimming cost V 0 bases and J 10 bases, with 8 bases left between them. Germline-derived CDR1 and CDR2 are SGDLS and YYNGEE. The CDR3 has 12 amino acids. CDR3: CASSVVRGEQFF. Here the CDR3 DNA reads TGTGCCAGCAGCGTAGTTAGGGGCGAGCAGTTCTTC.

This clonotype has only a few counts. The rearrangement uses TRBV10-2 and TRBJ2-1, with 13 bases fitting TRBD2. V trimming: 4 bases; J trimming: 12 bases; junction bases outside the gene matches: 6. Germline loops: CDR1 WSHSY, CDR2 SAAADI. The CDR3 spans 14 residues. Here the CDR3 reads CASSGGLAGRWQFF. The CDR3 DNA reads TGCGCCAGCAGTGGGGGACTAGCGGGACGATGGCAGTTCTTC.

This chain joins TRBV7-3 and TRBJ1-1; maybe TRBD1 (5 bases). Germline V CDR1 and CDR2: SGHTA, FQGTGA. Trimming left V 5 bases short and J 1 base short, with 14 bases between. The CDR3 is made up of 15 amino acids. The CDR3 DNA follows: TGTGCCAGCAGCCCACGGGGGTCGAGGAACACTGAAGCTTTCTTT. It encodes CASSPRGSRNTEAFF.

This clonotype was seen at least ten times. The genes are TRBV29-1 and TRBJ2-5; TRBD2 is a possible D gene (7 bases). The V gene's germline CDR1 is SQVTM and CDR2 ANQGSEA. There are 12 residues in the CDR3. CDR3 coding DNA: TGCAGGGGAGGGACACTTCAAGAGACCCAGTACTTC. It codes for CRGGTLQETQYF.

This clonotype was counted only a few times. The chain joins TRBV7-9 to TRBJ2-2, with D possibly TRBD2 on 5 matching bases. CDR3 size: 15 residues. V lost 2 bases and J 1 base, leaving 8 bases between the germline ends. Germline CDR1 reads SEHNR; CDR2 reads FQNEAQ (reference sequence). CDR3: CASSLHGMNTGELFF. The CDR3 bases are TGTGCCAGCAGCTTACACGGGATGAACACCGGGGAGCTGTTTTTT.

V is TRBV10-3 and J is TRBJ1-4, with TRBD1 matching 8 bases. Germline trimming cut 9 bases from V and 7 bases from J; bases unmatched to any gene: 7. CDR3 length: 13 residues. In germline, CDR1 is ENHRY, CDR2 SYGVKD. DNA for the CDR3: TGTGCCATTAACAGGGGGAAGGGTGAAAAACTGTTTTTT. It translates to CAINRGKGEKLFF.